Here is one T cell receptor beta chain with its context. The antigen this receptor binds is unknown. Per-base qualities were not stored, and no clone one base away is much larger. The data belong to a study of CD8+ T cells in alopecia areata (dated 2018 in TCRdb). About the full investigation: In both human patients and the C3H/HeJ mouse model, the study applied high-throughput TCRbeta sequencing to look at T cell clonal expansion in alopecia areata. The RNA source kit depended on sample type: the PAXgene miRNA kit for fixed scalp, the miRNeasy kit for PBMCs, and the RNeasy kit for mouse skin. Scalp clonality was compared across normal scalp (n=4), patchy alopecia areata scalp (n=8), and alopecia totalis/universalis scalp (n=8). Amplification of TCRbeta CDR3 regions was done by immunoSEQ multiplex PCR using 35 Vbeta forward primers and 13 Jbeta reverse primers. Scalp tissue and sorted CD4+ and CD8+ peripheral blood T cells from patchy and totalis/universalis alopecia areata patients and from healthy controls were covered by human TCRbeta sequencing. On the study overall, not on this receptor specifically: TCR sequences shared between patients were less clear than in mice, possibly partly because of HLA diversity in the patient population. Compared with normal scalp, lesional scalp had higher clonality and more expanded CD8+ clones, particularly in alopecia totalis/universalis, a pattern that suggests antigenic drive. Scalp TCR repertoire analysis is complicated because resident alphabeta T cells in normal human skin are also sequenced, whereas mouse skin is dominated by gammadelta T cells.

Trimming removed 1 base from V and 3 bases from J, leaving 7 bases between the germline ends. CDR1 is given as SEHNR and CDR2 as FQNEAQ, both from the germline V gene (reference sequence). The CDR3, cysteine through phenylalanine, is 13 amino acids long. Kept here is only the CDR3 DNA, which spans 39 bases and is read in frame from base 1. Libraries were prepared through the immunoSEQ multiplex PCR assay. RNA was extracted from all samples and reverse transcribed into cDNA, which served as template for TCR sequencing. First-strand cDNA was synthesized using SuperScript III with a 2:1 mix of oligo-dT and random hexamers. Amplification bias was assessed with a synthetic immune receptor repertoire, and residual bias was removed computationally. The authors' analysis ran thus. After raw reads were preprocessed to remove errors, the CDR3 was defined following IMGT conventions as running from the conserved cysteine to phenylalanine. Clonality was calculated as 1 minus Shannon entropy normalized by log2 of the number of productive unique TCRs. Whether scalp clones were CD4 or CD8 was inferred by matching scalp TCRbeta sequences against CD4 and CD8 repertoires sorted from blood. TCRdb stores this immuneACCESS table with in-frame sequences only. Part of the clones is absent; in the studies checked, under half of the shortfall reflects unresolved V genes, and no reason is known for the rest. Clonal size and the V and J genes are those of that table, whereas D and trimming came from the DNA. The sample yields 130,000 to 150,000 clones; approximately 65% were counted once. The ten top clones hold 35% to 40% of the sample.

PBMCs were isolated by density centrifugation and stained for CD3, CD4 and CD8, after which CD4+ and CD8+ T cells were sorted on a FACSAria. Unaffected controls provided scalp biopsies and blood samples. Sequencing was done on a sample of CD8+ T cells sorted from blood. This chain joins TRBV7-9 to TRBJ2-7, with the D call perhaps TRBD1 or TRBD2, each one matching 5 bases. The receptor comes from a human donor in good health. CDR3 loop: CASSLGDLYEQYF. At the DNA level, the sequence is TGTGCCAGCAGCTTAGGGGACCTCTACGAGCAGTACTTC.